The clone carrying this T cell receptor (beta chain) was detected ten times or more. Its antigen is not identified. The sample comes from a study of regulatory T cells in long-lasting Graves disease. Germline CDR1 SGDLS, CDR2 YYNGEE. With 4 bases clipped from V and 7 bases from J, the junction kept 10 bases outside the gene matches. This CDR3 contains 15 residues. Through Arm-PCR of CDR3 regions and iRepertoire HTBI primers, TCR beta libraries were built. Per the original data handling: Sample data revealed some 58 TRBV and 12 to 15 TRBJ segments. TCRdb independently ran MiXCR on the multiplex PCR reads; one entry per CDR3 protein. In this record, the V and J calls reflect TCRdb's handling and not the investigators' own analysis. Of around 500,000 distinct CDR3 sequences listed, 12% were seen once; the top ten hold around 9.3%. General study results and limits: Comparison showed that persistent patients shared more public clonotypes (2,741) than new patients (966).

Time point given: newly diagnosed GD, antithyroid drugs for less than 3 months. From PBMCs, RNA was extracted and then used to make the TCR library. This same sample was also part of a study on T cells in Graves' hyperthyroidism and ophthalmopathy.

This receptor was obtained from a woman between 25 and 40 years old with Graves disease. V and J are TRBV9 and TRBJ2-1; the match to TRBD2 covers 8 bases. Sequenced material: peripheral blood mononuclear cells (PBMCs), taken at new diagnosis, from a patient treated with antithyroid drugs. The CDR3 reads CASSLREAAGNEQFF. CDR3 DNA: TGTGCCAGCAGCCTGCGGGAGGCGGCCGGAAATGAGCAGTTCTTC.